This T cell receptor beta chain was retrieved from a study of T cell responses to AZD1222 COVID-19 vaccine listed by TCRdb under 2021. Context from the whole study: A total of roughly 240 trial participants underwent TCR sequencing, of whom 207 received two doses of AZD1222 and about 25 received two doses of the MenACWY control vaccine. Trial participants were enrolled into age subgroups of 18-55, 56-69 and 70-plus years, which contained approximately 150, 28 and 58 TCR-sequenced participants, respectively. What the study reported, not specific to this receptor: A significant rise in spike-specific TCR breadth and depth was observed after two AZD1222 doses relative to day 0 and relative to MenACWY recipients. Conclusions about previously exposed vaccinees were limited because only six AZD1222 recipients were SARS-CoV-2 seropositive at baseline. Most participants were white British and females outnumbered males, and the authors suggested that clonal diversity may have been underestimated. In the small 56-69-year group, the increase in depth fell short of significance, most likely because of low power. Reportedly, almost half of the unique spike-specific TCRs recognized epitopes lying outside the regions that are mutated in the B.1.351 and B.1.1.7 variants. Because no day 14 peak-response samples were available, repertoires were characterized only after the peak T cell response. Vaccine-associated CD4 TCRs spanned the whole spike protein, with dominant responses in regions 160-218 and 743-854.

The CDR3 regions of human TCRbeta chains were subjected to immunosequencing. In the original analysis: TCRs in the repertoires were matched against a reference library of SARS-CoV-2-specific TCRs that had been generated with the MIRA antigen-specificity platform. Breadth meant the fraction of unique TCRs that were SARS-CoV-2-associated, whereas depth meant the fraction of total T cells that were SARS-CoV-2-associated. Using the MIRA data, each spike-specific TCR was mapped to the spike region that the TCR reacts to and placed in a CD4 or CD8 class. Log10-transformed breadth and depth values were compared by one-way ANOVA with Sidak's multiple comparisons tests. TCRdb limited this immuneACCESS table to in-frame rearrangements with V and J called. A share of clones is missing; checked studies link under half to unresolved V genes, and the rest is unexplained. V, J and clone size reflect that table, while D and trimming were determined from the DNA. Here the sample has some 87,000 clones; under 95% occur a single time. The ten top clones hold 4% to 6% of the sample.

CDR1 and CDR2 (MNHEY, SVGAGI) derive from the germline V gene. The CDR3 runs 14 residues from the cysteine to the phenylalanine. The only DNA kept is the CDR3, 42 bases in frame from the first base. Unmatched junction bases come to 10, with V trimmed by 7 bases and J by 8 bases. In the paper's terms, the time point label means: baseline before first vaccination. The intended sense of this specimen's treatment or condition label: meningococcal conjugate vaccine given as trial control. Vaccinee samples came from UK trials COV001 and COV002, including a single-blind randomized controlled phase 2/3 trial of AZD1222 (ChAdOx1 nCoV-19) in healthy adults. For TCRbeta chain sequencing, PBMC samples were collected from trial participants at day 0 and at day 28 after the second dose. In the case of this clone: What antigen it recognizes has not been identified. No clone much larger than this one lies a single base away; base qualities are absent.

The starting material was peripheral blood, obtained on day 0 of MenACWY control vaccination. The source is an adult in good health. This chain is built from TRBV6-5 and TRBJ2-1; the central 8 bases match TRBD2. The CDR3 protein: CASIPGLVSDEQFF. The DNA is TGTGCCAGCATCCCGGGACTAGTCTCAGATGAGCAGTTCTTC.